The 15 T cell receptor beta chains below come from one sample, sequenced in a study of T cell responses to AZD1222 COVID-19 vaccine. Measured with immunoSEQ multiplex PCR; TCRdb has only the in-frame clones, and not every one. The sample comprises about 180,000 clones, 90% of which are singletons, and 1.5% rests with the top ten. The material sequenced was peripheral blood, taken on day 0 of AZD1222 vaccination. The source is an adult in good health.

The rearrangement links TRBV5-1 to TRBJ2-3; D remains ambiguous. There are 15 residues in the CDR3. The V end was cut by 0 bases, the J end by 1 base, with 9 bases between. Germline assignment: CDR1 SGHRS and CDR2 YFSETQ. The CDR3 DNA reads as TGCGCCAGCAGCTTGGATCTAGACCGCACAGATACGCAGTATTTT. It translates to CASSLDLDRTDTQYF.

The chain is built from TRBV13 and TRBJ1-1; TRBD1 is a possible D gene (6 bases). This CDR3 region has 14 residues. V lost 5 bases to trimming and J lost 4 bases, with 14 bases between them. Per the germline V gene, CDR1 is PRHDT and CDR2 is FYEKMQ (reference sequence). The CDR3 reads CASSRQGMGTEAFF. Written as DNA, the CDR3 is TGTGCCAGCAGCCGTCAGGGGATGGGCACTGAAGCTTTCTTT. The full variable domain, in which reference TRBV13 and TRBJ1-1 provide the parts outside the CDR3, is AAGVIQSPRHLIKEKRETATLKCYPIPRHDTVYWYQQGPGQDPQFLISFYEKMQSDKGSIPDRFSAQQFSDYHSELNMSSLELGDSALYFCASSRQGMGTEAFFGQGTRLTVV.

The chain recombines TRBV5-1 with TRBJ1-1, with unresolved D. The germline V and J ends were trimmed by 4 bases and 1 base, with 8 bases remaining between them. The CDR3 spans 13 residues. Germline V gene data show CDR1 as SGHRS and CDR2 as YFSETQ. CDR3 nucleotides: TGCGCCAGCAGCACGGGTTGGAACACTGAAGCTTTCTTT. As protein: CASSTGWNTEAFF.

This sequence joins TRBV3-1 (or the pseudogene TRBV3-2) and TRBJ1-2; a possible D gene is TRBD1 (5 bases). The V gene lost 0 bases and the J gene lost 3 bases, with 11 bases spanning the gap. Germline CDR1 LGHDT, CDR2 YNNKEL (reference sequence). This CDR3 region has 15 residues. CDR3: CASSQEGGVDYGYTF. The CDR3 bases are TGTGCCAGCAGCCAAGAAGGAGGGGTTGACTATGGCTACACCTTC.

V gene TRBV5-1 combines with J gene TRBJ1-2, with D perhaps matching TRBD1 (6 bases). CDR1 is SGHRS and CDR2 is YFSETQ in the germline V gene. Trimming pared 2 bases from V and 4 bases from J, leaving 12 bases between. The CDR3 totals 14 residues. The CDR3 spells CASSFQGLAYGYTF. In nucleotides, the CDR3 is TGCGCCAGCAGCTTTCAGGGGCTGGCCTATGGCTACACCTTC.

The chain recombines TRBV30 with TRBJ2-7; 9 positions match TRBD1. Trimming at V came to 3 bases and at J to 0 bases, leaving 15 bases not matched to a gene. Per the germline V gene, CDR1 is GTSNPN and CDR2 is SVGIG (reference sequence). CDR3 length: 18 amino acids. CDR3 coding DNA: TGTGCCTGGAGGGATACAGGGGGCCAACGAATCTTCTCCTACGAGCAGTACTTC. Translated, it gives CAWRDTGGQRIFSYEQYF.

The V call is TRBV6-2 or TRBV6-3, the J call TRBJ2-3, with 12 positions matching TRBD1. The CDR3 spans 15 residues. CDR1 and CDR2 from the germline V gene are MNHEY and SVGEGT. V lost 5 bases, J lost 4 bases, and 4 bases stayed unmatched. The CDR3 loop is CASSRRDRGPDTQYF. In DNA, the CDR3 is TGTGCCAGCAGTCGCCGGGACAGGGGGCCAGATACGCAGTATTTT.

The chain links TRBV5-1 to TRBJ2-3; D is tentatively TRBD1 or TRBD2 (5 bases each). CDR1 is SGHRS and CDR2 is YFSETQ in the germline V gene. CDR3 length equals 14 residues. V lost 4 bases and J 0 bases, leaving 9 bases between the germline ends. The CDR3 DNA reads as TGCGCCAGCAGCCTGGGGGACAGCACAGATACGCAGTATTTT. It codes for CASSLGDSTDTQYF.

The rearrangement links TRBV5-1 to TRBJ1-1; D is ambiguous. Germline V gene lookup returns CDR1 SGHRS and CDR2 YFSETQ. The CDR3 has 15 residues. The V end was cut by 0 bases, the J end by 1 base, with 10 bases between. CDR3 DNA: TGCGCCAGCAGCTTGGCTCGGGGTGCGAACACTGAAGCTTTCTTT. Translation: CASSLARGANTEAFF.

The gene calls are TRBV20-1 and TRBJ1-2; D gene unclear. Germline CDR1 reads DFQATT; CDR2 reads SNEGSKA (reference sequence). Trimming shortened V by 7 bases and J by 4 bases, and 4 bases separated the two germline ends. The CDR3 is 9 amino acids. In nucleotides, the CDR3 is TGCAGTGTCCCCTATGGCTACACCTTC. It yields the protein CSVPYGYTF.

The gene calls are TRBV28 and TRBJ1-1, with D unresolved. V was pared by 2 bases and J by 0 bases, with 10 bases between. This CDR3 is built from 15 residues. Germline CDR1 and CDR2: MDHEN and SYDVKM. This chain's CDR3 is CASSLGVLMNTEAFF. The DNA of the CDR3 is TGTGCCAGCAGTTTAGGTGTCCTGATGAACACTGAAGCTTTCTTT.

The V gene is TRBV5-1, the J gene TRBJ1-2; maybe TRBD1 (5 bases). V lost 1 base and J lost 2, with 9 bases in between. The CDR3 length is 14 residues. CDR1 and CDR2 (germline): SGHRS, YFSETQ. The CDR3 DNA reads TGCGCCAGCAGCTTGAAGGCAGGGAACTATGGCTACACCTTC. It specifies CASSLKAGNYGYTF.

The chain combines TRBV7-3 with TRBJ1-1; the D is unclear. V lost 0 bases to trimming and J lost 1 base, with 9 bases between them. Germline V gene lookup returns CDR1 SGHTA and CDR2 FQGTGA. CDR3 length equals 15 residues. The CDR3 coding sequence is TGTGCCAGCAGCTTAACGGCGACGGCGAACACTGAAGCTTTCTTT. The encoded protein is CASSLTATANTEAFF.

The chain employs TRBV3-1 (or the pseudogene TRBV3-2) and TRBJ1-2; D uncertain. CDR1 is LGHDT, CDR2 YNNKEL, per germline (reference sequence). The CDR3 runs 14 residues. V was clipped by 4 bases and J by 5 bases, with 14 bases between them. In DNA form, the CDR3 reads TGTGCCAGCAGCCCCTCGGGAAGCACTTATGGCTACACCTTC. Its translation: CASSPSGSTYGYTF.

The chain is built from TRBV28 and TRBJ1-4; D is unresolved. Between the trimmed V and J ends, which lost 5 bases and 3 bases, there was a span of 10 bases. CDR1 and CDR2 (germline): MDHEN, SYDVKM. This CDR3 comprises 14 residues. CDR3 loop: CASSRVGANEKLFF. As DNA, the CDR3 is TGTGCCAGCAGTAGAGTTGGAGCTAATGAAAAACTGTTTTTT.